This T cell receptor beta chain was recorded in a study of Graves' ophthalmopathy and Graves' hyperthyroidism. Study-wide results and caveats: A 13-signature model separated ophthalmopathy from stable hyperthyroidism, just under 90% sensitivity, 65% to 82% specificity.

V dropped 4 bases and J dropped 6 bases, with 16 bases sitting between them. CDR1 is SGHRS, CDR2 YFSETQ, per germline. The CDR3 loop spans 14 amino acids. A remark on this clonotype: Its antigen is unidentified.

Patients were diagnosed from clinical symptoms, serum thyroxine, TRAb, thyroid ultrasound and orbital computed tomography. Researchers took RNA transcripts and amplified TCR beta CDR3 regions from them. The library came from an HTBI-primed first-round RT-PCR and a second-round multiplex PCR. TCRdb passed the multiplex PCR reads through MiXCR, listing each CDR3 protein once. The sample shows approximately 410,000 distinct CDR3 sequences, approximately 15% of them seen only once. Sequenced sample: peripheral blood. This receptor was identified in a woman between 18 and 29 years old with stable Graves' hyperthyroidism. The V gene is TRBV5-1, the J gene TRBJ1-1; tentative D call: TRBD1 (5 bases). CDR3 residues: CASSPVAGFPEAFF. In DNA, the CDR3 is TGCGCCAGCAGCCCCGTGGCAGGGTTTCCTGAAGCTTTCTTT.